A selection of T cell receptor beta chains follows, all from one sample in a study of control samples from healthy donors and cancer patients. The repertoire was sequenced with immunoSEQ multiplex PCR; TCRdb's copy has only in-frame clones and lacks some. The data hold more than 140,000 clones, with roughly 94% observed a single time. The sample taken for sequencing was blood. The receptors come from a man aged 40-55 years in good health. CDR3s include the opening cysteine and the closing phenylalanine or tryptophan. Each record gives: clone size, V gene, D gene, J gene, CDR3 protein, CDR3 DNA. D genes are given only for firm matches. Not all rows give a size; the values are once, few, many and, for expanded clones, a class.

-	TRBV6-2/TRBV6-3	-	TRBJ2-7	CASSYVGNEQYF	TGTGCCAGCAGTTACGTAGGGAACGAGCAGTACTTC
-	TRBV5-1	TRBD2	TRBJ2-1	CASSFGTGGHNEQFF	TGCGCCAGCAGCTTCGGGACGGGGGGACACAATGAGCAGTTCTTC
-	TRBV6-5	-	TRBJ1-5	CAGSNSGISNQPQHF	TGTGCCGGCAGCAACTCAGGGATAAGCAATCAGCCCCAGCATTTT
-	TRBV3-1/TRBV3-2	-	TRBJ1-6	CASSPSSNSPLHF	TGTGCCAGCAGCCCCTCCTCTAATTCACCCCTCCACTTT
-	TRBV6-5	TRBD1	TRBJ2-7	CASSYSTGGSYEQYF	TGTGCCAGCAGTTACTCGACAGGGGGCTCCTACGAGCAGTACTTC
once	TRBV27	-	TRBJ2-3	CASTLDRTSTDTQYF	TGTGCCAGCACTCTCGACAGGACAAGCACAGATACGCAGTATTTT
-	TRBV7-3	-	TRBJ2-1	CASSLIPESYNEQFF	TGTGCCAGCAGCTTAATCCCTGAATCCTACAATGAGCAGTTCTTC
-	TRBV7-9	-	TRBJ1-2	CASSLAGTDGYTF	TGTGCCAGCAGCTTAGCAGGGACGGATGGCTACACCTTC
-	TRBV7-2	TRBD2	TRBJ2-3	CASSLRMAGGITDTQYF	TGTGCCAGCAGCTTAAGAATGGCGGGGGGGATCACAGATACGCAGTATTTT
-	TRBV4-1	-	TRBJ1-6	CASSQGTGWPLHF	TGCGCCAGCAGCCAAGGAACGGGCTGGCCCCTCCACTTT
-	TRBV18	TRBD1	TRBJ1-3	CASSQRQGGNTIYF	TGTGCCAGCTCACAGAGACAGGGTGGAAACACCATATATTTT
once	TRBV11-2	-	TRBJ2-7	CASSLGGALSYEQYF	TGTGCCAGCAGCTTAGGGGGGGCCCTCTCCTACGAGCAGTACTTC
-	TRBV2	-	TRBJ2-7	CASSDRRTYEQYF	TGTGCCAGCAGTGACAGGCGAACCTACGAGCAGTACTTC
-	TRBV5-6	TRBD2	TRBJ2-2	CASSWGLAGNTGELFF	TGTGCCAGCAGCTGGGGACTAGCGGGAAATACCGGGGAGCTGTTTTTT
-	TRBV27	-	TRBJ2-3	CASSPIPDWGESTDTQYF	TGTGCCAGCAGTCCGATTCCAGACTGGGGGGAGAGCACAGATACGCAGTATTTT
-	TRBV6-2/TRBV6-3	-	TRBJ1-5	CASSYDLLGSNQPQHF	TGTGCCAGCAGTTACGATTTGTTAGGGAGCAATCAGCCCCAGCATTTT
-	TRBV27	-	TRBJ2-1	CASSSLAQGYNEQFF	TGTGCCAGCAGTTCGCTGGCCCAGGGCTACAATGAGCAGTTCTTC
-	TRBV5-1	TRBD1	TRBJ1-1	CASSFSSGWDRPMNTEAFF	TGCGCCAGCAGCTTTAGTTCTGGTTGGGACAGGCCAATGAACACTGAAGCTTTCTTT
-	TRBV30	-	TRBJ1-5	CAWGRGQPQHF	TGTGCTTGGGGAAGGGGTCAGCCCCAGCATTTT
-	TRBV10-3	-	TRBJ2-3	CAISGLPLDTQYF	TGTGCCATCAGTGGGCTCCCCCTCGATACGCAGTATTTT
-	TRBV10-3	-	TRBJ1-1	CAISESNRNTEAFF	TGTGCCATCAGTGAGTCAAACAGGAACACTGAAGCTTTCTTT
few	TRBV6-5	-	TRBJ1-1	CASSYEGWDTEAFF	TGTGCCAGCAGTTACGAGGGTTGGGACACTGAAGCTTTCTTT
-	TRBV7-8	-	TRBJ1-3	CASSLTRDSGNTIYF	TGTGCCAGCAGCTTAACGAGGGACTCTGGAAACACCATATATTTT
-	TRBV4-1	-	TRBJ2-1	CASSQDSAYQTSYNEQFF	TGCGCCAGCAGCCAAGATTCAGCCTACCAGACTTCCTACAATGAGCAGTTCTTC
-	TRBV2	TRBD1	TRBJ1-4	CASNLDRGREKLFF	TGTGCCAGCAACTTGGACAGGGGGCGGGAAAAACTGTTTTTT
-	TRBV9	TRBD1	TRBJ2-1	CASSVLTGQGIYNEQFF	TGTGCCAGCAGCGTATTGACAGGACAGGGGATCTACAATGAGCAGTTCTTC
-	TRBV7-9	TRBD1	TRBJ1-5	CASSTTGNAQPQHF	TGTGCCAGCAGCACGACAGGGAATGCGCAGCCCCAGCATTTT
once	TRBV4-2	-	TRBJ1-4	CASSQDEQAVREKLFF	TGTGCCAGCAGCCAAGATGAGCAGGCCGTGCGTGAAAAACTGTTTTTT
-	TRBV7-9	-	TRBJ2-5	CASSLDWGSETQYF	TGTGCCAGCAGCTTAGACTGGGGGTCTGAGACCCAGTACTTC
-	TRBV6-1	-	TRBJ1-1	CASSETARGYRNTEAFF	TGTGCCAGCAGTGAAACCGCCAGGGGTTACCGGAACACTGAAGCTTTCTTT
-	TRBV7-9	-	TRBJ2-5	CASSPPQGPQETQYF	TGTGCCAGCAGCCCCCCCCAGGGCCCACAAGAGACCCAGTACTTC
-	TRBV19	TRBD1	TRBJ1-1	CASSLGQGNTEAFF	TGTGCCAGTAGTTTGGGACAGGGTAACACTGAAGCTTTCTTT
-	TRBV5-5	-	TRBJ2-7	CASSLRDHEQYF	TGTGCCAGCAGCTTGAGGGATCACGAGCAGTACTTC
-	TRBV5-4	-	TRBJ2-1	CASSPRTYNEQFF	TGTGCCAGCAGCCCAAGGACCTACAATGAGCAGTTCTTC
few	TRBV20-1	-	TRBJ2-5	CSARGGTQYF	TGCAGTGCTAGGGGTGGGACCCAGTACTTC
-	TRBV5-6	TRBD1	TRBJ1-2	CASSLGDRGNPNYGYTF	TGTGCCAGCAGCTTGGGGGACAGGGGGAATCCTAACTATGGCTACACCTTC
-	TRBV9	-	TRBJ1-1	CASSVGAGPNTEAFF	TGTGCCAGCAGCGTAGGCGCAGGGCCGAACACTGAAGCTTTCTTT
-	TRBV5-6	TRBD2	TRBJ2-3	CASSGVTSGADTQYF	TGTGCCAGCAGCGGGGTGACTAGCGGCGCAGATACGCAGTATTTT
-	TRBV13	-	TRBJ1-2	CASSLLGENYGYTF	TGTGCCAGCAGCTTACTGGGGGAGAACTATGGCTACACCTTC
-	TRBV7-9	-	TRBJ2-5	CASSGDGDKETQYF	TGTGCCAGCAGCGGGGACGGGGATAAAGAGACCCAGTACTTC
-	TRBV7-9	-	TRBJ2-4	CASSSQSMRVDIQYF	TGTGCCAGCAGCTCCCAATCGATGAGGGTAGACATTCAGTACTTC
-	TRBV9	-	TRBJ1-5	CASSAGPGQPQHF	TGTGCCAGCAGCGCGGGGCCCGGGCAGCCCCAGCATTTT
-	TRBV9	-	TRBJ1-1	CASSVEPGLMNTEAFF	TGTGCCAGCAGCGTAGAGCCCGGACTAATGAACACTGAAGCTTTCTTT
-	TRBV13	TRBD2	TRBJ2-7	CASSSLAGGPYEQYF	TGTGCCAGCAGCTCACTAGCGGGGGGTCCCTACGAGCAGTACTTC
few	TRBV7-6	TRBD2	TRBJ2-5	CASSPRGGAKETQYF	TGTGCCAGCAGCCCCCGGGGGGGGGCTAAAGAGACCCAGTACTTC
few	TRBV7-6	-	TRBJ2-7	CASSLGPGTRNEQYF	TGTGCCAGCAGCTTAGGTCCAGGGACGAGGAACGAGCAGTACTTC
-	TRBV9	TRBD2	TRBJ2-3	CASSGGLAGVADTQYF	TGTGCCAGCAGCGGAGGACTAGCGGGAGTTGCAGATACGCAGTATTTT
-	TRBV27	-	TRBJ2-5	CASSPVDGGETQYF	TGTGCCAGCAGTCCCGTGGATGGGGGAGAGACCCAGTACTTC
once	TRBV5-1	-	TRBJ1-1	CASSLGKDSYRDTEAFF	TGCGCCAGCAGCTTGGGAAAAGACTCTTATCGTGACACTGAAGCTTTCTTT
-	TRBV20-1	-	TRBJ2-3	CSAVSTDTQYF	TGCAGCGCCGTCAGCACAGATACGCAGTATTTT
-	TRBV19	-	TRBJ1-5	CASNYRESGNQPQHF	TGTGCCAGTAATTATCGGGAGAGCGGCAATCAGCCCCAGCATTTT
-	TRBV6-5	-	TRBJ2-7	CASSSWETGRLEQYF	TGTGCCAGCAGTTCCTGGGAGACAGGAAGGCTCGAGCAGTACTTC
-	TRBV11-2	-	TRBJ2-1	CASSLDWRESSYNEQFF	TGTGCCAGCAGCTTAGATTGGCGGGAAAGCTCCTACAATGAGCAGTTCTTC
-	TRBV6-5	-	TRBJ2-3	CASTFRGTQYF	TGTGCCAGCACCTTTAGGGGAACGCAGTATTTT
-	TRBV7-9	-	TRBJ2-3	CASSYEGSTDTQYF	TGTGCCAGCAGCTATGAAGGTAGCACAGATACGCAGTATTTT
-	TRBV3-1/TRBV3-2	TRBD1	TRBJ1-2	CASSLGTGVNYGYTF	TGTGCCAGCAGCCTCGGGACAGGGGTTAACTATGGCTACACCTTC
-	TRBV5-1	TRBD1	TRBJ2-7	CASSPAQGASYEQYF	TGCGCCAGCAGCCCTGCCCAGGGGGCGAGTTACGAGCAGTACTTC
-	TRBV6-1	TRBD1	TRBJ1-2	CASSETGTANYGYTF	TGTGCCAGCAGTGAGACCGGGACAGCTAACTATGGCTACACCTTC
-	TRBV13	-	TRBJ1-1	CASSPRIESNTEAFF	TGTGCCAGCAGCCCTCGGATCGAATCGAACACTGAAGCTTTCTTT